The present TCR beta chain was sequenced within a study of identical twins. All donors were healthy Caucasians. TCRdb called the 5' RACE reads again in MiXCR, with one record for every CDR3 protein. The sample consists of 300,000 to 400,000 distinct CDR3 sequences, approximately 13% of them appearing once. Study observations and caveats: Memory repertoires showed no such pattern, whereas abundant cord blood beta clonotypes carried fewer insertions. One should note that invariant MAIT and iNKT cells could partly confound zero-insertion analyses. Excess twin sharing in beta out-of-frame sequences was weaker.

There are a few counts of this clonotype. Its antigen is currently unknown. CDR1 and CDR2 from the germline V gene are SEHNR and FQNEAQ (reference sequence). The CDR3 sequence is 14 residues long. The germline V and J ends were trimmed by 0 bases and 1 base, with 6 bases remaining between them. The same sample was also used in a study of yellow fever vaccine responses in identical twins.

The sample was CD8+ T cells sorted from blood. The receptor was derived from a woman under 30 in good health. V gene TRBV7-9 combines with J gene TRBJ1-1; D is unclear. CDR3 nucleotides: TGTGCCAGCAGCTTAGCGGGCTCGAACACTGAAGCTTTCTTT. It codes for CASSLAGSNTEAFF.